What follows describes a single T cell receptor beta chain. What it binds is unknown. CDR1 is MNHEY, CDR2 SVGAGI, per germline. V was trimmed by 4 bases and J by 0 bases, leaving 13 bases between them. The CDR3 sequence is 16 residues long. TCRdb's table, derived via immunoSEQ multiplex PCR, lists solely in-frame clones and lacks some. The sample gives some 60,000 clones, over 85% of which show up once; roughly 4.4% is in the top ten. The data originate from a study of cytomegalovirus exposure and HLA in healthy donors. Study-wide results and limits: There were a few CMV-associated chains whose specificity for CMV antigens was confirmed in vitro. The study put some 150 TCR beta chains on its list as cytomegalovirus-associated.

The receptor comes from a man in his late teens or twenties in good health and CMV-seropositive. Sample: PBMCs. V and J are TRBV6-5 and TRBJ1-3; a possible D gene is TRBD1 (6 bases). CDR3 sequence reads: CASSSSGHFSGNTIYF. CDR3 nucleotide sequence: TGTGCCAGCAGTTCATCGGGACATTTCTCTGGAAACACCATATATTTT.